The rows below give T cell receptor beta chains drawn from one sample of a study of blood T cell repertoires in COVID-19. The assay was immunoSEQ multiplex PCR, and TCRdb's table has in-frame clones only and misses some. The data show about 20,000 clones, 70% to 90% seen once. The sequenced sample consisted of peripheral blood. These receptor sequences come from a human donor in a cohort sampled during active COVID-19. CDR3s leave out the opening cysteine and the closing phenylalanine or tryptophan. Not all rows give a size; the values are once, few, many and, for expanded clones, a class.

size	J	V	CDR3
NA	TRBJ1-1	TRBV12-3/TRBV12-4	ASSFGTEAF
NA	TRBJ1-6	TRBV10-2	ASSPPTSGGSPLH
once	TRBJ2-7	TRBV5-6	ASSLRTVRYEQY
NA	TRBJ1-1	TRBV7-9	ASSLPGANTEAF
NA	TRBJ2-5	TRBV28	ASSPLAEEETQY
NA	TRBJ2-2	TRBV29-1	SGGTGNTGELF
NA	TRBJ2-2	TRBV11-2	ASSLSRTSGRATGELF
NA	TRBJ1-2	TRBV24-1	ATSDRAGQGRHGYT
NA	TRBJ2-3	TRBV9	ASGLQEDTQY
NA	TRBJ1-5	TRBV3-1/TRBV3-2	ASSQDREWGQPQH